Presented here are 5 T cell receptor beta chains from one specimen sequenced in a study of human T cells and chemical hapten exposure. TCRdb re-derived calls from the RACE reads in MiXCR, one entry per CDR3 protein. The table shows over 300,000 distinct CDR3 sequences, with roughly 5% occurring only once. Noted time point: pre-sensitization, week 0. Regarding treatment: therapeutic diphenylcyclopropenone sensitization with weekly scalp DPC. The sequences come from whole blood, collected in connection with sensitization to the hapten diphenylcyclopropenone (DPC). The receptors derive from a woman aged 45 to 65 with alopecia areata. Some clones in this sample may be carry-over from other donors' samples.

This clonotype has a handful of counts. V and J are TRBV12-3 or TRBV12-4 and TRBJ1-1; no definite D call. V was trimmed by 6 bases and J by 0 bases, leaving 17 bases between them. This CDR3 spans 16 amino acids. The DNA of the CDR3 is TGTGCCAGCAGCCAGGCAGGCGGGGAAGTGAACACTGAAGCTTTCTTT. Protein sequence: CASSQAGGEVNTEAFF.

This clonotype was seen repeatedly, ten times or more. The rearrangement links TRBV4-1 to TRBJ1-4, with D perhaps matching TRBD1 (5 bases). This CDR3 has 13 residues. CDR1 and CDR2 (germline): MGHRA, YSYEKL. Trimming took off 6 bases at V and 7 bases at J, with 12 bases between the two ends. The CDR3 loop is CASSLGVGEKLFF. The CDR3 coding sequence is TGCGCCAGCAGTCTAGGGGTTGGTGAAAAACTGTTTTTT.

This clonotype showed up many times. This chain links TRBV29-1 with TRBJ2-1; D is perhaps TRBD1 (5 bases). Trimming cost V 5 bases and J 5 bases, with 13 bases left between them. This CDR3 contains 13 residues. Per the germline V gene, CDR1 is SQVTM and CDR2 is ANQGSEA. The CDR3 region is CSVSQGRNNEQFF. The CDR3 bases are TGCAGCGTTAGCCAGGGTCGCAACAATGAGCAGTTCTTC.

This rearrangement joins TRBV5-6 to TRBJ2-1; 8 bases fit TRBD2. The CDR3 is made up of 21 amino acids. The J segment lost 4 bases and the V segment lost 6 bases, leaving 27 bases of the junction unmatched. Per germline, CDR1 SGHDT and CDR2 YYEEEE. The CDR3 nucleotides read TGTGCCAGCATCCGGACGGTGGACGGGACTAGTCTAGGGAGCTTATACAATGAGCAGTTCTTC. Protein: CASIRTVDGTSLGSLYNEQFF.

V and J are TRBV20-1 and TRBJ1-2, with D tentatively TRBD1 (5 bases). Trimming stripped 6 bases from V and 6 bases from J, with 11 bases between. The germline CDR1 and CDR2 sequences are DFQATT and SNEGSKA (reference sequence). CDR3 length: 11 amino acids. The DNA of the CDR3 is TGCAGTGCCCACCGACAGAATGGCTACACCTTC. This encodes CSAHRQNGYTF.